The 14 T cell receptor beta chains below were found in one sample sequenced in a study of cytomegalovirus exposure and HLA in healthy donors. 60 Vbeta and 13 Jbeta primers were used in PCR. Sequencing was performed with immunoSEQ multiplex PCR; in TCRdb, only in-frame clones are kept and a portion is missing. The table has some 200,000 clones, roughly four fifths seen once; the top ten hold about 0.58%. Sequencing was performed on PBMCs. All receptors derive from a woman aged 40 to 50 in good health and CMV-seronegative.

V gene TRBV7-3 combines with J gene TRBJ2-2, with D perhaps TRBD2 (5 bases). V was pared by 4 bases and J by 7 bases, with 13 bases between. CDR1 SGHTA and CDR2 FQGTGA come from the germline V gene. CDR3 length equals 14 residues. The CDR3 loop is CASSSDSPIGELFF. CDR3 bases: TGTGCCAGCAGCTCGGACTCCCCTATCGGGGAGCTGTTTTTT.

The chain carries TRBV21-1 and TRBJ1-1; TRBD1 reflects the table's D call only, with no check against the DNA. TRBV21-1 is a listed pseudogene. This CDR3 has 14 residues. CDR3 sequence: CASSYDRVNTEAFF. CDR3 DNA sequence: TGTGCCAGCAGCTACGACAGGGTGAACACTGAAGCTTTCTTT.

V and J are TRBV30 and TRBJ1-1; D gene ambiguous. The CDR3 is 13 amino acids. V lost 0 bases and J lost 5, with 10 bases in between. Germline V gene lookup returns CDR1 GTSNPN and CDR2 SVGIG (reference sequence). The chain's CDR3 is CAWSVQAGTEAFF. The CDR3, as DNA: TGTGCCTGGAGTGTTCAGGCTGGGACTGAAGCTTTCTTT.

This clone was observed a few times. The V and J genes are TRBV5-6 and TRBJ2-2; 8 bases map to TRBD1. Germline CDR1 SGHDT, CDR2 YYEEEE. V was clipped by 3 bases and J by 7 bases; unmatched bases: 8. CDR3 length equals 15 residues. As DNA, the CDR3 is TGTGCCAGCAGCTCAGGGGGCCGGGCCGGCGGGGAGCTGTTTTTT. It is translated as CASSSGGRAGGELFF.

The CDR3 spells CASSNQGLSNEQFF. DNA of the CDR3: TGTGCCAGCAGCAACCAGGGACTTTCCAATGAGCAGTTCTTC. The rearrangement links TRBV7-9 to TRBJ2-1; D perhaps matches TRBD2 (6 bases). The CDR3 runs 14 residues. Trimming shortened V by 5 bases and J by 6 bases, and 14 bases separated the two germline ends. Germline V CDR1 and CDR2: SEHNR, FQNEAQ (reference sequence).

The chain is built from TRBV7-2 and TRBJ1-5; D is uncertain. This CDR3 has 13 amino acids. Germline V gene sequence: CDR1 SGHTA, CDR2 FQGNSA. The V end lost 5 bases, the J end lost 5 bases, and 10 bases lay between the germline ends. The CDR3 is CASSNEGYQPQHF. CDR3 coding DNA: TGTGCCAGCAGCAATGAGGGCTATCAGCCCCAGCATTTT.

The rearrangement joins TRBV4-3 to TRBJ2-3, with 8 positions matching TRBD2. The germline gives CDR1 LGHNA, CDR2 YSLEER. Trimming at V came to 1 base and at J to 4 bases, leaving 4 bases not matched to a gene. The CDR3 totals 15 residues. CDR3 DNA: TGCGCCAGCAGCCAAGCCCGGGGACTAGCAGATACGCAGTATTTT. It yields the protein CASSQARGLADTQYF.

The chain carries TRBV6-1 and TRBJ1-1; possibly TRBD1 for D (6 bases). The V and J ends lost 5 bases and 3 bases respectively, with 10 bases between them. There are 13 residues in the CDR3. Germline loops: CDR1 MNHNS, CDR2 SASEGT. The CDR3 is CASSPRQDTEAFF. CDR3 bases: TGTGCCAGCAGTCCTCGACAGGACACTGAAGCTTTCTTT.

CDR3 protein: CASSFYSRLTVDTQYF. The DNA for the CDR3 is TGCGCCAGCAGCTTTTATTCCAGGTTGACCGTGGATACGCAGTATTTT. The chain joins TRBV5-1 to TRBJ2-3; D unclear. The CDR3 consists of 16 residues. Germline V gives CDR1 SGHRS, CDR2 YFSETQ. V dropped 2 bases and J dropped 6 bases, with 19 bases sitting between them. The variable domain in full, completed from reference TRBV5-1 and TRBJ2-3, reads KAGVTQTPRYLIKTRGQQVTLSCSPISGHRSVSWYQQTPGQGLQFLFEYFSETQRNKGNFPGRFSGRQFSNSRSEMNVSTLELGDSALYLCASSFYSRLTVDTQYFGPGTRLTVL.

V is TRBV7-9 and J is TRBJ1-1, with a possible D match to TRBD1 (6 bases). Between the trimmed V and J ends, which lost 3 bases and 5 bases, there was a span of 25 bases. The V gene's germline CDR1 is SEHNR and CDR2 FQNEAQ (reference sequence). The CDR3 has 18 amino acids. CDR3 in amino acids: CASSFPPAPKGGITEAFF. The CDR3 nucleotides are TGTGCCAGCAGCTTCCCTCCCGCGCCCAAGGGGGGGATAACTGAAGCTTTCTTT. The full variable domain, its missing parts supplied by reference TRBV7-9 and TRBJ1-1, is DTGVSQNPRHKITKRGQNVTFRCDPISEHNRLYWYRQTLGQGPEFLTYFQNEAQLEKSRLLSDRFSAERPKGSFSTLEIQRTEQGDSAMYLCASSFPPAPKGGITEAFFGQGTRLTVV.

A few counts support this clone. V gene TRBV6-1 combines with J gene TRBJ1-5; D is unclear. Trimming shortened V by 0 bases and J by 6 bases, and 12 bases separated the two germline ends. From germline, CDR1 is MNHNS and CDR2 SASEGT. This CDR3 contains 15 residues. The CDR3, as DNA: TGTGCCAGCAGTGAAGCGGGCGGAGGGAGTCAGCCCCAGCATTTT. It specifies CASSEAGGGSQPQHF.

This chain connects TRBV6-1 to TRBJ1-4, with D hard to call. V dropped 6 bases and J dropped 8 bases, with 19 bases sitting between them. Germline loops: CDR1 MNHNS, CDR2 SASEGT. There are 15 residues in the CDR3. The CDR3 region is CASSPPAGRGEKLFF. As DNA, the CDR3 is TGTGCCAGCAGCCCCCCGGCGGGTCGAGGGGAAAAACTGTTTTTT.

The rearrangement links TRBV5-4 to TRBJ2-2; 13 bases map to TRBD2. Trimming took 5 bases from V and 2 from J; bases not matched to a gene: 9. Germline CDR1 reads SGHNT; CDR2 reads YYREEE (reference sequence). The CDR3 has 18 amino acids. The CDR3 is CASRQKLAGGLNTGELFF. The DNA for the CDR3 is TGTGCCAGCAGACAGAAACTAGCGGGGGGGTTAAACACCGGGGAGCTGTTTTTT.

CDR3 sequence reads: CASSPGLAGGVYF. For the CDR3, the DNA is TGCGCCAGCAGTCCCGGACTAGCGGGGGGGGTGTACTTC. The genes are TRBV10-1 and TRBJ2-5; 15 nucleotides line up with TRBD2. Germline V gene lookup returns CDR1 WNHNN and CDR2 SYGVQD (reference sequence). The trim removed 5 bases at V and 13 bases at J, leaving 5 bases unmatched. CDR3 length equals 13 residues.